Each of the 29 T cell receptor beta chains below was sequenced from the same sample in a study of shared clonotypes between healthy human individuals. TCRdb's copy holds only in-frame clones and misses some; the assay was immunoSEQ multiplex PCR. The table records fewer than 650,000 clones, 70% to 80% of them present only once. Sequencing was performed on PBMCs. These receptors all stem from a woman aged 40 to 49 in good health. Some clones in this sample may be carry-over from other donors' samples.

The chain links TRBV29-1 to TRBJ1-1; D call uncertain. The CDR3 runs to 12 residues. Germline lookup yields CDR1 SQVTM and CDR2 ANQGSEA. V lost 3 bases and J lost 0, with 5 bases in between. CDR3: CSVDTLNTEAFF. As DNA, the CDR3 is TGCAGCGTTGACACCTTGAACACTGAAGCTTTCTTT.

The rearrangement joins TRBV4-2 to TRBJ2-2; a possible D gene is TRBD2 (5 bases). Germline CDR1 is LGHNA and CDR2 is YNFKEQ. The CDR3 is 16 residues long. Trimming left V 0 bases short and J 6 bases short, with 14 bases between. For the CDR3, the DNA is TGTGCCAGCAGCCAAGATCCCCTAGGGAGAGCCGGGGAGCTGTTTTTT. Translation gives CASSQDPLGRAGELFF.

This clone was counted a single time. The chain recombines TRBV5-4 with TRBJ2-3; weak D call: TRBD2 (6 bases). Trimming left V 1 base short and J 1 base short, with 7 bases between. Germline V lookup: CDR1 SGHNT, CDR2 YYREEE (reference sequence). The CDR3 loop spans 14 amino acids. The CDR3 DNA sequence: TGTGCCAGCAGCTTGCCGGGGGGCACAGATACGCAGTATTTT. It yields the protein CASSLPGGTDTQYF.

V and J are TRBV15 and TRBJ2-5, with D possibly being TRBD1 or TRBD2 (5 bases each). Trimming cost V 4 bases and J 2 bases, with 11 bases left between them. Germline V gene sequence: CDR1 LNHNV, CDR2 YYDKDF (reference sequence). CDR3 length: 14 residues. The CDR3 here is CATSTGTAQETQYF. The CDR3 region has the DNA TGTGCCACCAGCACAGGGACCGCACAAGAGACCCAGTACTTC.

The rearrangement links TRBV29-1 to TRBJ1-2; possibly TRBD1 for D (5 bases). The CDR3 extends over 14 amino acids. V lost 3 bases and J 7 bases, leaving 18 bases between the germline ends. Germline CDR1 and CDR2: SQVTM and ANQGSEA. This CDR3 reads CSVEPPGGVGGYTF. The CDR3 coding sequence is TGCAGCGTTGAGCCCCCGGGAGGGGTGGGTGGCTACACCTTC.

V is TRBV6-6 and J is TRBJ2-5; D uncertain. The V end was cut by 0 bases, the J end by 3 bases, with 14 bases between. The CDR3 is 16 amino acids. In germline, CDR1 is MNHNY, CDR2 SVGAGI (reference sequence). The CDR3 sequence is CASSYSAAAPKETQYF. CDR3 DNA: TGTGCCAGCAGTTACTCGGCGGCGGCCCCAAAAGAGACCCAGTACTTC.

J is TRBJ2-2 and V is TRBV5-1; 13 nucleotides line up with TRBD2. Trimming took 4 bases from V and 5 from J; bases not matched to a gene: 8. The CDR3 consists of 17 residues. Looked up from germline, CDR1 is SGHRS and CDR2 is YFSETQ. The CDR3 protein is CASSSGLAGVGTGELFF. The CDR3 DNA reads as TGCGCCAGCAGCAGCGGACTAGCGGGAGTAGGGACCGGGGAGCTGTTTTTT.

Concerning this clone itself: A far larger clone is one nucleotide away, so this likely arose from a read error. The CDR3: CASRQEVGRGYTF. In nucleotides, the CDR3 is TGTGCCAGCAGACAGGAGGTCGGGCGTGGCTACACCTTC. V and J are TRBV27 and TRBJ1-2, with D tentatively TRBD1 (5 bases). Trimming cost V 6 bases and J 7 bases, with 15 bases left between them. Germline loops: CDR1 MNHEY, CDR2 SMNVEV (reference sequence). The CDR3 sequence is 13 residues long.

The chain employs TRBV6-5 and TRBJ1-1, with 7 bases lining up with TRBD1. CDR3 size: 15 residues. The V gene end was trimmed by 0 bases and the J gene end by 1 base; junction bases not matched to a gene: 2. The germline CDR1 and CDR2 sequences are MNHEY and SVGAGI. The CDR3 loop is CASSYSNRGNTEAFF. CDR3 bases: TGTGCCAGCAGTTACTCGAACAGGGGGAACACTGAAGCTTTCTTT.

This chain connects TRBV5-1 to TRBJ2-7, with D perhaps TRBD2 (5 bases). The CDR3 length is 21 residues. Germline V CDR1 and CDR2: SGHRS, YFSETQ. V was pared by 4 bases and J by 3 bases, with 35 bases between. For the CDR3, the DNA is TGCGCCAGCAGCCGAGACGTTTCGGGAAGGTATAGCGCGTCATTAGACTACGAGCAGTACTTC. This encodes CASSRDVSGRYSASLDYEQYF. Variable domain in full (rest from reference TRBV5-1 and TRBJ2-7): KAGVTQTPRYLIKTRGQQVTLSCSPISGHRSVSWYQQTPGQGLQFLFEYFSETQRNKGNFPGRFSGRQFSNSRSEMNVSTLELGDSALYLCASSRDVSGRYSASLDYEQYFGPGTRLTVT.

This clone was recorded many times. This chain connects TRBV9 to TRBJ2-3, with 7 bases lining up with TRBD1. After removal of 0 bases from V and 2 bases from J, the junction contained 9 bases not matched to a gene. This CDR3 is 17 amino acids long. Germline-derived CDR1 and CDR2 are SGDLS and YYNGEE. The CDR3 DNA is TGTGCCAGCAGCGTAGAAACTACAGGGGCCATCACAGATACGCAGTATTTT. Translating it yields CASSVETTGAITDTQYF.

The V call is TRBV28, the J call TRBJ2-1; possible D gene TRBD1, 5 bases. The CDR3 has 16 residues. Trimming cost V 5 bases and J 0 bases, with 14 bases left between them. Per germline, CDR1 MDHEN and CDR2 SYDVKM. The CDR3 loop is CASSPPRQGSYNEQFF. Here the CDR3 DNA reads TGTGCCAGCAGTCCCCCCAGGCAGGGCTCCTACAATGAGCAGTTCTTC.

CDR3 nucleotide sequence: TGTGCCATCAGGTCGGGGACAGGGGGGCTAGAGACCCAGTACTTC. Protein sequence: CAIRSGTGGLETQYF. The chain joins TRBV10-3 to TRBJ2-5, with 11 bases that match TRBD1. The junction had 7 bases not matched to a gene; V was cut back by 6 bases and J by 4 bases. The CDR3 totals 15 residues. The germline gives CDR1 ENHRY, CDR2 SYGVKD.

This chain links TRBV15 with TRBJ2-4; 7 bases are a match to TRBD1. This CDR3 has 16 amino acids. The V segment lost 1 base and the J segment 2 bases; nucleotides outside the gene matches: 5. Germline V lookup: CDR1 LNHNV, CDR2 YYDKDF (reference sequence). CDR3 protein: CATSRGAGGTKNIQYF. DNA of the CDR3: TGTGCCACCAGCAGAGGAGCAGGGGGAACCAAAAACATTCAGTACTTC.

The rearrangement links TRBV4-1 to TRBJ2-2; the D gene is possibly TRBD2 (6 bases). V lost 0 bases, J lost 6 bases, and 14 bases lay in between. This CDR3 comprises 16 residues. Germline values: CDR1 MGHRA, CDR2 YSYEKL. CDR3 in amino acids: CASSQEASGWSGELFF. The CDR3 DNA is TGCGCCAGCAGCCAAGAGGCCAGCGGGTGGTCCGGGGAGCTGTTTTTT.

The chain is built from TRBV30 and TRBJ2-1, with TRBD1 as a possible D gene (6 bases). The V end lost 0 bases, the J end lost 7 bases, and 16 bases lay between the germline ends. CDR3 length: 15 amino acids. Germline V gene sequence: CDR1 GTSNPN, CDR2 SVGIG (reference sequence). CDR3 DNA sequence: TGTGCCTGGAGTGTAGTCGGCAGGGGTAGGAATGAGCAGTTCTTC. Translated, it gives CAWSVVGRGRNEQFF.

The V call is TRBV5-1, the J call TRBJ2-3; D unresolved. Germline lookup yields CDR1 SGHRS and CDR2 YFSETQ. The CDR3 is 15 residues long. Between the trimmed V and J ends, which lost 4 bases and 1 base, there was a span of 13 bases. Here the CDR3 DNA reads TGCGCCAGCAGCAGAAGTGTTATTGGCACAGATACGCAGTATTTT. This gives the protein CASSRSVIGTDTQYF.

For this clone: The same CDR3 is also encoded by other DNA sequences in this sample. The gene calls are TRBV6-5 and TRBJ2-7, with 8 bases fitting TRBD1. The CDR3 is 15 amino acids. Germline assignment: CDR1 MNHEY and CDR2 SVGAGI. J lost 1 base, V lost 0 bases, and 2 bases had no gene match. In DNA form, the CDR3 reads TGTGCCAGCAGTTACTCAGGGACAGGTTCCTACGAGCAGTACTTC. Its protein is CASSYSGTGSYEQYF.

As for this clone: It is likely a read error: a sequence one base away is far more abundant. The same CDR3 arises from other DNA sequences in this sample as well. The chain combines TRBV2 with TRBJ2-5; no definite D call. The CDR3 contains 14 residues. V lost 7 bases, J lost 5 bases, and 17 bases lay in between. Germline CDR1 reads SNHLY; CDR2 reads FYNNEI. CDR3 nucleotides: TGTGCCAGCATGGGCCCTCCCCGCGCGGAGACCCAGTACTTC. This codes for CASMGPPRAETQYF. Full variable domain (remainder filled in from reference TRBV2 and TRBJ2-5): EPEVTQTPSHQVTQMGQEVILRCVPISNHLYFYWYRQILGQKVEFLVSFYNNEISEKSEIFDDQFSVERPDGSNFTLKIRSTKLEDSAMYFCASMGPPRAETQYFGPGTRLLVL.

The V and J genes are TRBV5-1 and TRBJ1-2; a weak D match, TRBD1 (5 bases). Trimming stripped 0 bases from V and 8 bases from J, with 20 bases between. From germline, CDR1 is SGHRS and CDR2 YFSETQ. CDR3 length equals 16 residues. CDR3 in DNA: TGCGCCAGCAGCTTGGACGGGACGGCCAGCGGCAAGGGCTACACCTTC. This gives the protein CASSLDGTASGKGYTF.

The chain is built from TRBV28 and TRBJ2-7; the D gene is possibly TRBD2 (6 bases). V lost 7 bases, J lost 0 bases, and 16 bases lay in between. This CDR3 is 15 amino acids long. The germline gives CDR1 MDHEN, CDR2 SYDVKM. The CDR3 DNA reads TGTGCCAGCACCCCGGGACTCCAAAGCTCCTACGAGCAGTACTTC. It is translated as CASTPGLQSSYEQYF.

The chain joins TRBV18 to TRBJ1-3; D call uncertain. Germline CDR1 and CDR2: KGHSH and LQKENI. The CDR3 is 15 amino acids. V was trimmed by 5 bases and J by 0 bases, leaving 11 bases between them. CDR3 nucleotides: TGTGCCAGCTCAGCCACTGCGAGCTCTGGAAACACCATATATTTT. Its protein product is CASSATASSGNTIYF. The full variable domain, completed using reference TRBV18 and TRBJ1-3, is NAGVMQNPRHLVRRRGQEARLRCSPMKGHSHVYWYRQLPEEGLKFMVYLQKENIIDESGMPKERFSAEFPKEGPSILRIQQVVRGDSAAYFCASSATASSGNTIYFGEGSWLTVV.

This chain uses TRBV18 with TRBJ2-5, with 7 bases fitting TRBD2. Per germline, CDR1 KGHSH and CDR2 LQKENI. The CDR3 spans 14 residues. Trimming took 2 bases from V and 2 from J; bases not matched to a gene: 2. The chain's CDR3 is CASSPAGAQETQYF. As DNA, the CDR3 is TGTGCCAGCTCACCAGCGGGAGCGCAAGAGACCCAGTACTTC. Filled out from reference TRBV18 and TRBJ2-5, the complete variable domain reads NAGVMQNPRHLVRRRGQEARLRCSPMKGHSHVYWYRQLPEEGLKFMVYLQKENIIDESGMPKERFSAEFPKEGPSILRIQQVVRGDSAAYFCASSPAGAQETQYFGPGTRLLVL.

The rearrangement links TRBV7-6 to TRBJ2-5; D is unresolved. The germline V gene encodes CDR1 SGHVS and CDR2 FNYEAQ. This CDR3 comprises 14 residues. V gave up 5 bases and J gave up 5 bases, with 15 bases separating them. In DNA, the CDR3 is TGTGCCAGCAGCCTGCCCACTCGGCAGGAGACCCAGTACTTC. Its protein is CASSLPTRQETQYF.

A few counts support this clone. The same CDR3 is also encoded by other DNA sequences in this sample. CDR3 sequence reads: CAWSSGLSNQPQHF. Written as DNA, the CDR3 is TGTGCCTGGAGTTCAGGGTTAAGCAATCAGCCCCAGCATTTT. The chain employs TRBV30 and TRBJ1-5, with D possibly TRBD1 on 5 matching bases. Trimming pared 2 bases from V and 1 base from J, leaving 9 bases between. Per the germline V gene, CDR1 is GTSNPN and CDR2 is SVGIG (reference sequence). This CDR3 region has 14 residues.

The chain joins TRBV30 to TRBJ2-3, with D possibly TRBD1 on 5 matching bases. The CDR3 has 12 amino acids. CDR1 is GTSNPN and CDR2 is SVGIG in the germline V gene (reference sequence). V lost 3 bases and J 2 bases, leaving 6 bases between the germline ends. The CDR3: CAWRGATDTQYF. The CDR3 region has the DNA TGTGCCTGGAGAGGGGCCACAGATACGCAGTATTTT.

The chain joins TRBV7-2 to TRBJ2-7; D gene ambiguous. The V gene's germline CDR1 is SGHTA and CDR2 FQGNSA. The CDR3 runs to 14 residues. Trimming shortened V by 1 base and J by 2 bases, and 9 bases separated the two germline ends. CDR3 region: CASSLGLSTYEQYF. Written as DNA, the CDR3 is TGTGCCAGCAGCTTAGGGCTCTCCACCTACGAGCAGTACTTC. Supplemented by reference TRBV7-2 and TRBJ2-7, the full variable domain reads GAGVSQSPSNKVTEKGKDVELRCDPISGHTALYWYRQSLGQGLEFLIYFQGNSAPDKSGLPSDRFSAERTGGSVSTLTIQRTQQEDSAVYLCASSLGLSTYEQYFGPGTRLTVT.

In its sample, this clone was seen many times. V and J are TRBV4-1 and TRBJ1-1, with TRBD1 as a possible D gene (6 bases). This CDR3 comprises 17 residues. The V end lost 1 base, the J end lost 3 bases, and 18 bases lay between the germline ends. Germline V CDR1 and CDR2: MGHRA, YSYEKL. CDR3 sequence reads: CASSQVGARGQDTEAFF. The CDR3 region has the DNA TGCGCCAGCAGCCAAGTAGGGGCCCGGGGGCAGGACACTGAAGCTTTCTTT.

This clone has ten or more counts. The chain links TRBV28 to TRBJ1-4; D call uncertain. The germline V and J ends were trimmed by 3 bases and 4 bases, with 0 bases remaining between them. The CDR3 consists of 11 residues. In germline, CDR1 is MDHEN, CDR2 SYDVKM. CDR3 protein: CASSFNEKLFF. The CDR3 DNA is TGTGCCAGCAGTTTTAATGAAAAACTGTTTTTT.